Below are 12 T cell receptor beta chains sequenced from a single sample in a study of post-analysis software for immune sequencing data. Regarding the study as a whole: Relative to controls, patients had a few TRBV segments at higher frequency, with TRBV5-6, TRBV5-1 and TRBV20-1 among these.

cDNA libraries for TCR beta contained unique molecular identifiers. TCRdb recomputed calls from the PCR reads with MiXCR, one row per CDR3 protein. The sample contains 700,000 to 900,000 distinct CDR3 sequences, 40% to 55% of which appear only once. For these TCRs, the target antigens are not known. The sample was blood. The receptor source for this set is a girl aged 10 to 17 with multiple sclerosis.

This clonotype has only a few counts. The gene calls are TRBV4-3 and TRBJ2-7; 9 bases are a match to TRBD1. Germline CDR1 and CDR2: LGHNA and YSLEER. V was pared by 1 base and J by 4 bases, with 5 bases of the junction left unmatched. CDR3 length: 15 amino acids. CDR3 sequence reads: CASSQGGTGLYEQYF. The CDR3 DNA reads as TGCGCCAGCAGCCAAGGCGGGACAGGGCTATACGAGCAGTACTTC.

The chain combines TRBV27 with TRBJ2-3; D is unresolved. The germline V and J ends were trimmed by 2 bases and 2 bases, with 14 bases remaining between them. This CDR3 is built from 16 residues. CDR1 and CDR2 (germline): MNHEY, SMNVEV (reference sequence). The CDR3 nucleotides are TGTGCCAGCAGTTTAAGAAGCAACTACCCCACAGATACGCAGTATTTT. Its protein is CASSLRSNYPTDTQYF.

V and J are TRBV27 and TRBJ2-5, with D maybe TRBD1 (6 bases). This CDR3 has 14 amino acids. V was shortened by 5 bases and J by 11 bases, with 21 bases between the two germline ends. CDR1 MNHEY and CDR2 SMNVEV come from the germline V gene (reference sequence). Here the CDR3 reads CASSGIRGNNEQYF. The CDR3 bases are TGTGCCAGCAGTGGGATCAGGGGTAACAATGAGCAGTACTTC.

This clonotype was detected only a few times. This chain joins TRBV28 and TRBJ2-1; 9 nucleotides line up with TRBD2. With V trimmed by 5 bases and J by 10 bases, 12 bases remained unmatched. Germline values: CDR1 MDHEN, CDR2 SYDVKM. This CDR3 comprises 15 residues. CDR3 nucleotide sequence: TGTGCCAGCAGTCCCGGTCCTTGGCTAGCGGGAGAGCAGTTCTTC. Translation gives CASSPGPWLAGEQFF. The whole variable domain, filled in from reference TRBV28 and TRBJ2-1, reads DVKVTQSSRYLVKRTGEKVFLECVQDMDHENMFWYRQDPGLGLRLIYFSYDVKMKEKGDIPEGYSVSREKKERFSLILESASTNQTSMYLCASSPGPWLAGEQFFGPGTRLTVL.

V usage is TRBV20-1 and J usage is TRBJ2-7; 10 positions match TRBD2. The J call may not be correct, given that the DNA end is closer to TRBJ2-5. This CDR3 has 17 residues. CDR1 and CDR2 from the germline V gene are DFQATT and SNEGSKA (reference sequence). CDR3 in amino acids: CSARDLRAGGGQETQYF. CDR3 in DNA: TGCAGTGCTAGAGATTTAAGAGCGGGAGGGGGACAAGAGACCCAGTACTTC.

This clonotype was recorded a few times. The chain combines TRBV28 with TRBJ1-4; 9 bases align to TRBD1. Germline V CDR1 and CDR2: MDHEN, SYDVKM. V shed 11 bases, J shed 2 bases, and the junction held 6 bases outside the gene matches. The CDR3 contains 14 residues. The CDR3 reads CAGRTGDTNEKLFF. For the CDR3, the DNA is TGTGCCGGGAGGACAGGGGATACTAATGAAAAACTGTTTTTT.

The chain is built from TRBV21-1 and TRBJ2-7; the table names TRBD1, a call not compared with the DNA. TRBV21-1 is marked as a pseudogene. The CDR3 runs to 17 residues. The CDR3 DNA sequence: TGTGCCAGCAGCAAAGAACTAAACAGGGGAAGACCCTACGAGCAGTACTTC. It yields the protein CASSKELNRGRPYEQYF.

V and J are TRBV5-7 and TRBJ1-2; no firm D call. TRBV5-7 is labeled an ORF, and its function is uncertain. This CDR3 has 13 residues. V lost 0 bases to trimming and J lost 6 bases, with 9 bases between them. The DNA of the CDR3 is TGTGCCAGCAGCTTGGCCTGGAGGGATGGCTACACCTTC. Its protein product is CASSLAWRDGYTF.

CDR3 in amino acids: CASSLSDRNYEQYF. Here the CDR3 DNA reads TGCGCCAGCAGCTTGTCAGACAGGAACTACGAGCAGTACTTC. The rearrangement joins TRBV5-1 to TRBJ2-4; D may be TRBD1 (6 bases). The J call is doubtful: the DNA matches TRBJ2-7 better. There are 14 residues in the CDR3. CDR1 SGHRS and CDR2 YFSETQ come from the germline V gene.

This clonotype has more than one count but fewer than ten. The J gene is TRBJ2-7, the V gene TRBV10-3; D may be TRBD1 or TRBD2 (5 bases each). Germline values: CDR1 ENHRY, CDR2 SYGVKD. The CDR3 runs 16 residues. Trimming pared 0 bases from V and 3 bases from J, leaving 15 bases between. This CDR3 is CAISESTEGRFYEQYF. The CDR3 DNA sequence: TGTGCCATCAGTGAGTCAACAGAGGGGCGGTTCTACGAGCAGTACTTC.

The V and J genes are TRBV7-2 and TRBJ2-1, with TRBD2 matching over 9 bases. Germline V gives CDR1 SGHTA, CDR2 FQGNSA. Trimming at V came to 1 base and at J to 7 bases, leaving 11 bases not matched to a gene. This CDR3 has 17 amino acids. The CDR3 sequence is CASSLEVGSGSRNEQFF. The CDR3 DNA is TGTGCCAGCAGCTTAGAGGTTGGTAGCGGGAGCCGGAATGAGCAGTTCTTC.

This clonotype has just a few counts. The chain is built from TRBV6-5 and TRBJ1-1; D call uncertain. Germline CDR1 reads MNHEY; CDR2 reads SVGAGI. Between the trimmed V and J ends, which lost 2 bases and 4 bases, there was a span of 8 bases. This CDR3 spans 13 amino acids. In nucleotides, the CDR3 is TGTGCCAGCAGTTACGCGGTGAGCACTGAAGCTTTCTTT. Encoded protein: CASSYAVSTEAFF.